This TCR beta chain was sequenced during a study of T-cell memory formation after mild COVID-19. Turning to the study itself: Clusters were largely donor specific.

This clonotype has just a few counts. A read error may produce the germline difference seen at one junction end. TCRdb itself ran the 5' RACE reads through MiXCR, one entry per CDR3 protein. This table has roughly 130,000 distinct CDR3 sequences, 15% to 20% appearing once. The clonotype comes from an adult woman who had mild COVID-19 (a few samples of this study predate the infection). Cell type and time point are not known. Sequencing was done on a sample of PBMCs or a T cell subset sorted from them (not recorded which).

CDR3: CASSPGENAEAFF. The CDR3 nucleotides read TGTGCCAGCAGTCCCGGGGAGAACGCTGAAGCTTTCTTT. The J gene is TRBJ1-1, the V gene TRBV12-3 or TRBV12-4; unclear D gene. CDR3 length: 13 amino acids.